One sample yielded the 10 T cell receptor beta chains listed below, sequenced in a study of cytomegalovirus exposure and HLA in healthy donors. Primers included in the PCR were 60 Vbeta and 13 Jbeta primers. The data were produced by immunoSEQ multiplex PCR, yet TCRdb's version contains in-frame clones alone and is incomplete. The top ten hold around 4.3% of the sample, which has around 100,000 clones, 60% to 85% seen once. What was sequenced was PBMCs. The receptors stem from a middle-aged woman in good health and CMV-seropositive.

The gene calls are TRBV6-5 and TRBJ2-2, with TRBD2 identical over 10 bases. The CDR3 length is 16 residues. The germline V gene encodes CDR1 MNHEY and CDR2 SVGAGI. V lost 0 bases and J lost 10; bases outside the gene matches: 8. The CDR3 loop is CASSYSVSSGRKELFF. As DNA, the CDR3 is TGTGCCAGCAGTTACTCGGTATCTAGCGGGAGAAAGGAGCTGTTTTTT.

The V and J genes are TRBV21-1 and TRBJ1-2; the table's D call TRBD1 went unverified against the DNA. TRBV21-1 is classified as a pseudogene. The CDR3 loop spans 13 amino acids. The CDR3 is CASSRDRVGGYTF. Here the CDR3 DNA reads TGTGCCAGCAGCCGCGACAGGGTCGGGGGCTACACCTTC.

A few counts support this clone. V usage is TRBV28 and J usage is TRBJ1-4, with 8 nucleotides matching TRBD1. V gave up 5 bases and J gave up 4 bases; unmatched junction bases: 6. Germline CDR1 MDHEN, CDR2 SYDVKM. This CDR3 is 15 amino acids long. CDR3 coding DNA: TGTGCCAGCAGTGGGGGGGACAGGCTTAATGAAAAACTGTTTTTT. Amino acid sequence: CASSGGDRLNEKLFF.

The CDR3 spells CASSLTGQGYGYTF. CDR3 nucleotide sequence: TGTGCCAGCAGCTTAACGGGACAGGGTTACGGCTACACCTTC. This chain connects TRBV7-2 to TRBJ1-2; the match to TRBD1 covers 9 bases. The germline V gene has CDR1 SGHTA and CDR2 FQGNSA. J was trimmed by 8 bases and V by 2 bases; bases with no gene match: 6. This CDR3 is built from 14 residues.

This clone has a handful of counts. The chain employs TRBV7-9 and TRBJ2-7; 7 positions agree with TRBD2. CDR3 size: 15 residues. Trimming took 4 bases from V and 1 from J; bases not matched to a gene: 7. CDR1 SEHNR and CDR2 FQNEAQ come from the germline V gene (reference sequence). The CDR3 is CASSSGRESSYEQYF. The CDR3 nucleotides read TGTGCCAGCAGCTCTGGGAGGGAAAGTTCCTACGAGCAGTACTTC.

J is TRBJ1-5 and V is TRBV11-2; tentatively, D is TRBD1 (6 bases). The germline V and J ends were trimmed by 1 base and 1 base, with 14 bases remaining between them. CDR1 is SGHAT, CDR2 FQNNGV, per germline. The CDR3 length is 17 residues. The CDR3 sequence: CASSLVRGLESNQPQHF. The CDR3 nucleotides are TGTGCCAGCAGCTTAGTAAGGGGGTTGGAGAGCAATCAGCCCCAGCATTTT.

The rearrangement links TRBV19 to TRBJ1-5; D gene uncertain. Germline CDR1 is LNHDA and CDR2 is SQIVND (reference sequence). V lost 7 bases, J lost 5 bases, and 12 bases lay in between. The CDR3 is 13 residues long. The CDR3: CASTRWEDQPQHF. CDR3 DNA sequence: TGTGCCAGTACACGCTGGGAGGATCAGCCCCAGCATTTT. Supplemented by reference TRBV19 and TRBJ1-5, the full variable domain reads DGGITQSPKYLFRKEGQNVTLSCEQNLNHDAMYWYRQDPGQGLRLIYYSQIVNDFQKGDIAEGYSVSREKKESFPLTVTSAQKNPTAFYLCASTRWEDQPQHFGDGTRLSIL.

CDR3 in DNA: TGTGCCAGCTCCACCGGGACAGGGACTGAGCAGTTCTTC. Its protein product is CASSTGTGTEQFF. The V call is TRBV18, the J call TRBJ2-1, with 9 bases aligning to TRBD1. Germline trimming cut 6 bases from V and 9 bases from J; bases unmatched to any gene: 6. CDR3 length equals 13 residues. Looked up from germline, CDR1 is KGHSH and CDR2 is LQKENI.

This clone was recorded once. The chain recombines TRBV18 with TRBJ1-1; the D gene is possibly TRBD1 (5 bases). The length of the CDR3 is 15 residues. Germline CDR1 KGHSH, CDR2 LQKENI. V lost 3 bases, J lost 4 bases, and 15 bases lay in between. Written as DNA, the CDR3 is TGTGCCAGCTCACCCCCAGGGTCCTGGAGCACTGAAGCTTTCTTT. Its protein is CASSPPGSWSTEAFF.

The gene calls are TRBV6-5 and TRBJ2-7, with 10 bases matching TRBD1. CDR1 and CDR2 from the germline V gene are MNHEY and SVGAGI. V shed 6 bases and J 2 bases; nucleotides not matched to a gene: 4. This CDR3 is 14 amino acids long. The CDR3 nucleotides are TGTGCCAGCAGGAGGACAGGGGGTCCCTACGAGCAGTACTTC. Translating gives CASRRTGGPYEQYF.